This T cell receptor (beta chain) comes out of a study of T cell changes during pregnancy in multiple sclerosis. The data were produced by immunoSEQ multiplex PCR, yet TCRdb's version contains in-frame clones alone and is incomplete. Of 36,000 or so clones in the sample, around nine tenths were seen once. V shed 2 bases and J shed 0 bases, with 7 bases lying between them. The CDR3 runs 14 residues. CDR1 is MNHEY, CDR2 SVGAGI, per germline. The chain has TRBV6-5 and TRBJ1-1; D is unresolved. The sequenced sample was CD8+ T cells from peripheral blood mononuclear cells, obtained in the third trimester of pregnancy. The receptor was derived from a female donor with multiple sclerosis, enrolled in a pregnancy study. DNA for the CDR3: TGTGCCAGCAGTTACACAGAGTTGAACACTGAAGCTTTCTTT. This sequence encodes CASSYTELNTEAFF.